The present TCR beta chain was sequenced within a study of T cells after somatic rescue of genetic block. The table came from immunoSEQ multiplex PCR; TCRdb's copy has only in-frame clones and leaves some out. This table holds 95,000 to 120,000 clones, 80% to 95% found once. This sequence originates from a woman aged 18-29 years. Source material: peripheral blood mononuclear cells (PBMCs).

The DNA for the CDR3 is TGTGCCAGCAGCTTAACCGGACAGGGAGATCAGCCCCAGCATTTT. This sequence encodes CASSLTGQGDQPQHF. This chain joins TRBV7-6 and TRBJ1-5; 8 bases fit TRBD1. The germline V gene has CDR1 SGHVS and CDR2 FNYEAQ. J lost 5 bases, V lost 2 bases, and 5 bases had no gene match. The length of the CDR3 is 15 residues.